This paragraph reports one T cell receptor beta chain. The sample comes from a study of blood T cell repertoires in COVID-19. V shed 0 bases, J shed 4 bases, and the junction held 10 bases outside the gene matches. The CDR3 length is 17 residues. CDR1 SGDLS and CDR2 YYNGEE come from the germline V gene. Clones were read by immunoSEQ multiplex PCR, and TCRdb kept only the in-frame ones, dropping some. Here the sample spans around 130,000 clones, roughly 83% being singletons. This TCR derives from a man aged 55-75 years with acute or convalescent COVID-19. Sequenced material: peripheral blood. The chain couples TRBV9 to TRBJ2-5, with 9 bases that match TRBD2. The CDR3 here is CASSVGGGGAGLETQYF. The CDR3 DNA reads TGTGCCAGCAGCGTAGGAGGCGGGGGGGCCGGGTTAGAGACCCAGTACTTC.